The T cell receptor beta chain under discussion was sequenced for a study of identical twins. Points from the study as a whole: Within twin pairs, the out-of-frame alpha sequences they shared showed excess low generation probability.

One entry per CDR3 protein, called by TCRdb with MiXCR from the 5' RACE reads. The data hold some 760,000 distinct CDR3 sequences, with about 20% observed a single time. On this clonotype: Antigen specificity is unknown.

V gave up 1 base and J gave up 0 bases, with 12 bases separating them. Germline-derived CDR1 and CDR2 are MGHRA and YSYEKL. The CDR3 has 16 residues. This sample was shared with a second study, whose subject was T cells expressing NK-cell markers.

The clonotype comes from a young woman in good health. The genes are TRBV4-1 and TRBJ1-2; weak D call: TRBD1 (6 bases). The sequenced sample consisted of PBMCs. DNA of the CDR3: TGCGCCAGCAGCCAAGGTAGGACAGCTGCTAACTATGGCTACACCTTC. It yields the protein CASSQGRTAANYGYTF.